The next 16 T cell receptor beta chains were all read from a single sample in a study of blood T cell repertoires in COVID-19. Sequencing was performed with immunoSEQ multiplex PCR; in TCRdb, only in-frame clones are kept and a portion is missing. The profile covers roughly 50,000 clones, with 90% appearing a single time and 5.1% taken by the ten largest. Sequences were obtained from peripheral blood. The receptors stem from a man aged 70 or older with acute or convalescent COVID-19.

The rearrangement links TRBV10-3 to TRBJ1-2; 9 nucleotides line up with TRBD1. The CDR3 has 16 amino acids. Germline values: CDR1 ENHRY, CDR2 SYGVKD. V lost 6 bases and J lost 3; bases outside the gene matches: 11. CDR3 in amino acids: CAIRSQQGASDYGYTF. The CDR3 coding sequence is TGTGCCATCAGATCCCAACAGGGGGCGTCCGACTATGGCTACACCTTC.

The chain joins TRBV29-1 to TRBJ2-2; possible D gene TRBD2, 5 bases. Germline CDR1 is SQVTM and CDR2 is ANQGSEA. CDR3 size: 14 residues. Trimming stripped 4 bases from V and 0 bases from J, with 9 bases between. DNA for the CDR3: TGCAGCGTTGGTCCCGGGGCGAACACCGGGGAGCTGTTTTTT. Translated: CSVGPGANTGELFF.

J is TRBJ1-2 and V is TRBV28; D is possibly TRBD1 (5 bases). There are 14 residues in the CDR3. The germline CDR1 and CDR2 sequences are MDHEN and SYDVKM. Trimming removed 3 bases at V and 0 bases at J, with 8 bases between. DNA for the CDR3: TGTGCCAGCAGTTTGCAGGGATCTAACTATGGCTACACCTTC. Protein: CASSLQGSNYGYTF.

This clone was counted a few times. The chain combines TRBV6-2 or TRBV6-3 with TRBJ1-6; the match to TRBD1 covers 9 bases. The CDR3 is 19 residues long. V was clipped by 5 bases and J by 0 bases; unmatched bases: 11. Germline V lookup: CDR1 MNHEY, CDR2 SVGEGT. For the CDR3, the DNA is TGTGCCAGCAGTGGGGGACAGGGCCAACACCTCTCCTATAATTCACCCCTCCACTTT. It yields the protein CASSGGQGQHLSYNSPLHF.

This rearrangement joins TRBV21-1 to TRBJ2-7; no check of the table's D call, TRBD1, against the DNA was made. TRBV21-1 is designated a pseudogene. The CDR3 has 20 amino acids. CDR3 amino acids: CASSKARRRQGITLGDEQYF. Written as DNA, the CDR3 is TGTGCCAGCAGCAAAGCGCGCAGAAGACAGGGGATAACCCTAGGTGACGAGCAGTACTTC.

This clone was detected only once. The V and J genes are TRBV12-3 or TRBV12-4 and TRBJ1-2; possibly TRBD1 for D (5 bases). Trimming took 6 bases from V and 2 from J, leaving 10 bases between them. CDR3 length: 13 residues. The CDR3 region is CASRRGPNYGYTF. The CDR3 region has the DNA TGTGCCAGCAGAAGGGGCCCCAACTATGGCTACACCTTC.

The rearrangement joins TRBV6-6 to TRBJ1-2; perhaps TRBD1 as D (5 bases). V shed 6 bases and J shed 8 bases, with 10 bases lying between them. CDR3 length: 11 amino acids. Germline V gene lookup returns CDR1 MNHNY and CDR2 SVGAGI (reference sequence). CDR3 protein: CASSTGLGYTF. DNA of the CDR3: TGTGCCAGCAGCACAGGCTTAGGCTACACCTTC.

V gene TRBV2 combines with J gene TRBJ2-7; 8 bases are a match to TRBD2. This CDR3 has 13 amino acids. V was pared by 7 bases and J by 3 bases, with 5 bases of the junction left unmatched. Germline CDR1 and CDR2: SNHLY and FYNNEI. As DNA, the CDR3 is TGTGCCAGCATCGGTAGCGGGGACTACGAGCAGTACTTC. Translation gives CASIGSGDYEQYF. Supplemented by reference TRBV2 and TRBJ2-7, the full variable domain reads EPEVTQTPSHQVTQMGQEVILRCVPISNHLYFYWYRQILGQKVEFLVSFYNNEISEKSEIFDDQFSVERPDGSNFTLKIRSTKLEDSAMYFCASIGSGDYEQYFGPGTRLTVT.

The chain recombines TRBV6-6 with TRBJ2-6; D not resolved. The CDR3 has 15 residues. Germline CDR1 is MNHNY and CDR2 is SVGAGI (reference sequence). The germline V and J ends were trimmed by 7 bases and 2 bases, with 12 bases remaining between them. This CDR3 reads CASTISGAGANVLTF. DNA of the CDR3: TGTGCCAGCACCATCTCGGGTGCTGGGGCCAACGTCCTGACTTTC.

The genes are TRBV5-4 and TRBJ1-6; D may be TRBD1 (6 bases). V was pared by 5 bases and J by 4 bases, with 19 bases between. CDR3 size: 17 residues. Germline values: CDR1 SGHNT, CDR2 YYREEE (reference sequence). The CDR3 nucleotides are TGTGCCAGCAGTTCGAAGGGGGGGCCCCAATATAATTCACCCCTCCACTTT. This codes for CASSSKGGPQYNSPLHF.

The rearrangement uses TRBV19 and TRBJ1-5; TRBD1 matches at 7 bases. CDR3 size: 14 residues. Per germline, CDR1 LNHDA and CDR2 SQIVND (reference sequence). Unmatched junction bases numbered 7, after V lost 11 bases and J lost 0 bases. The CDR3 region has the DNA TGTGCCTCCTTAGGGGGCTATAGCAATCAGCCCCAGCATTTT. Translating gives CASLGGYSNQPQHF.

The chain links TRBV5-1 to TRBJ2-6; 12 nucleotides agree with TRBD2. There are 19 residues in the CDR3. Germline-derived CDR1 and CDR2 are SGHRS and YFSETQ. Trimming at V came to 0 bases and at J to 1 base, leaving 5 bases not matched to a gene. The CDR3 reads CASSLASGGDGSGANVLTF. The CDR3 DNA sequence: TGCGCCAGCAGCTTGGCTAGCGGGGGGGACGGTTCTGGGGCCAACGTCCTGACTTTC.

This clone has a single count. The chain is built from TRBV5-1 and TRBJ2-1; tentatively, D is TRBD2 (6 bases). The V end lost 0 bases, the J end lost 2 bases, and 9 bases lay between the germline ends. This CDR3 is 15 amino acids long. Germline CDR1 SGHRS, CDR2 YFSETQ. Written as DNA, the CDR3 is TGCGCCAGCAGCTTGGGGGCTAGCGCCTACAATGAGCAGTTCTTC. As protein: CASSLGASAYNEQFF.

This chain joins TRBV12-3 or TRBV12-4 and TRBJ2-3; the D is unclear. With 4 bases removed from V and 1 base from J, the gap between germline ends came to 3 bases. This CDR3 is 12 amino acids long. CDR3 in amino acids: CASSSGTDTQYF. The DNA for the CDR3 is TGTGCCAGCAGTTCCGGCACAGATACGCAGTATTTT.

The gene calls are TRBV28 and TRBJ1-6; 8 bases fit TRBD1. The germline V gene has CDR1 MDHEN and CDR2 SYDVKM. V dropped 7 bases and J dropped 8; count of bases not matched to a gene: 4. The CDR3 consists of 13 residues. DNA for the CDR3: TGTGCCAGCACCCGGACAGGGTATTCACCCCTCCACTTT. This codes for CASTRTGYSPLHF.

The chain joins TRBV6-2 or TRBV6-3 to TRBJ1-2, with D maybe TRBD1 (5 bases). V was pared by 3 bases and J by 5 bases, with 16 bases between. CDR1 and CDR2 (germline): MNHEY, SVGEGT. CDR3 length: 15 amino acids. CDR3 nucleotides: TGTGCCAGCAGTTATTTAGCAGGGACTCCTTATGGCTACACCTTC. Its protein product is CASSYLAGTPYGYTF.